The clone carrying this TCR beta chain was recorded many times. The antigen remains undetermined. Per germline, CDR1 DFQATT and CDR2 SNEGSKA (reference sequence). V was pared by 3 bases and J by 0 bases, with 4 bases of the junction left unmatched. This CDR3 contains 16 residues. The data were obtained in a study of neurological immune-mediated disorders. Whole-study findings and limits: Multiple sclerosis, the disease with the least TCR clonal expansion, fell below healthy controls, whereas HTLV-1-associated myelopathy showed the most.

Via MiXCR, TCRdb re-called the 5' RACE reads, giving one row per CDR3 protein. Of about 40,000 distinct CDR3 sequences listed, roughly 15% were seen once; the top ten hold roughly 3.6%. This TCR came from a woman aged 55-69 years with HTLV-1-associated myelopathy (HAM/TSP). The chain links TRBV20-1 to TRBJ1-6; 8 nucleotides agree with TRBD1. Sequencing input: CD4+ T cells from blood. The DNA of the CDR3 is TGCAGTGCTAGCGGACAGGGCATCTCCTATAATTCACCCCTCCACTTT. This gives the protein CSASGQGISYNSPLHF.